This TCR beta chain appears in the sequencing data of a study of T-cell memory formation after mild COVID-19. Study-level information: TCR clusters were mostly donor specific. General study points: Pre-infection memory carried some responding clones, suggesting that cross-reactive memory joined. Contracting clones from day 15 to 85 had balanced CD4/CD8; later expanders favoured CD4+.

The authors produced TCR alpha and TCR beta cDNA libraries with sample barcodes and UMIs by 5'RACE using constant-segment primers. In TCRdb, the 5' RACE reads were re-called with MiXCR into one record per CDR3 protein. The sample contains roughly 300,000 distinct CDR3 sequences, roughly 8.2% of which appear only once. The V gene's germline CDR1 is SGHTA and CDR2 FQGNSA. J gave up 4 bases and V 6 bases, and 9 bases lay outside the gene matches. The CDR3 is 17 residues long. There are a few counts of this clonotype. Its target is unknown. The chain is built from TRBV7-2 and TRBJ2-6; 10 bases line up with TRBD1. The TCR comes from a man younger than 35 who had mild COVID-19 (a few samples of this study predate the infection). Cell type and time point are not known. The sequencing sample was made of PBMCs or a T cell subset sorted from them (not recorded which). The CDR3 nucleotides read TGTGCCAGCAGTCTAGGACAGGGGGACCCCGGGGCCAACGTCCTGACTTTC. Protein sequence: CASSLGQGDPGANVLTF.